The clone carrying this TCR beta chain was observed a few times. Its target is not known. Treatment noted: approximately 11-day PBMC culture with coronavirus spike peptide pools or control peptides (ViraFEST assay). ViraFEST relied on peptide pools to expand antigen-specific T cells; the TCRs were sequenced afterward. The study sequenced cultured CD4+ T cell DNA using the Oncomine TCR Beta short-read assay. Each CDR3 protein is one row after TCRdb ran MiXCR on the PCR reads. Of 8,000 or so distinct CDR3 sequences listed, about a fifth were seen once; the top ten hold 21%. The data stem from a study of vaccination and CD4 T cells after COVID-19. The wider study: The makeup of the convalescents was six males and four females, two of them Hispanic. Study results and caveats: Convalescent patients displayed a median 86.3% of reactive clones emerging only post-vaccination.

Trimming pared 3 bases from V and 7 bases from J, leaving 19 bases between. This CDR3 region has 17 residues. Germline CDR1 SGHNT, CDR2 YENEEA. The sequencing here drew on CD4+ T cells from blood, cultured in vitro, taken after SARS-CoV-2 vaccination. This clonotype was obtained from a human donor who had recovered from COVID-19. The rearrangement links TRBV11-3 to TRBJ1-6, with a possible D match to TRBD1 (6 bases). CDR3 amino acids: CASSFPEPRDKNSPLHF. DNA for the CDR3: TGTGCCAGCAGCTTTCCAGAGCCCCGGGACAAAAATTCACCCCTCCACTTT.